These 25 T cell receptor beta chains originate from one sample sequenced in a study of T cell changes during pregnancy in multiple sclerosis. The data were produced by immunoSEQ multiplex PCR, yet TCRdb's version contains in-frame clones alone and is incomplete. The sample has under 80,000 clones; about 89% are singletons. The source was peripheral blood, collected in the second trimester of pregnancy. These receptors all stem from a female donor with multiple sclerosis, enrolled in a pregnancy study.

The chain carries TRBV11-2 and TRBJ2-7; the match to TRBD2 covers 7 bases. The CDR3 is 16 amino acids. Germline trimming cut 5 bases from V and 6 bases from J; bases unmatched to any gene: 16. CDR1 is SGHAT and CDR2 is FQNNGV in the germline V gene. DNA for the CDR3: TGTGCCAGCAGCGGAGGGTCCGGGACGTCGGGGGGCGAGCAGTACTTC. Residues: CASSGGSGTSGGEQYF.

This clone was picked up one time. The chain carries TRBV4-3 and TRBJ1-1; D not certain. This CDR3 comprises 16 residues. V was cut by 0 bases and J by 0 bases, with 11 bases left in between. Germline V gene data show CDR1 as LGHNA and CDR2 as YSLEER. The CDR3 reads CASSQEHGAMNTEAFF. For the CDR3, the DNA is TGCGCCAGCAGCCAAGAGCACGGAGCTATGAACACTGAAGCTTTCTTT.

The chain joins TRBV11-2 to TRBJ2-1; 7 bases line up with TRBD2. CDR3 size: 15 residues. J was trimmed by 8 bases and V by 5 bases; bases with no gene match: 12. The germline gives CDR1 SGHAT, CDR2 FQNNGV. Here the CDR3 DNA reads TGTGCCAGCAGCCCGCGGACTAGTGAGTTCGATGAGCAGTTCTTC. It is translated as CASSPRTSEFDEQFF.

CDR3 DNA sequence: TGTGCCAGCAGCCTTGACAGGCTACAAGAGACCCAGTACTTC. Amino acids: CASSLDRLQETQYF. The chain recombines TRBV7-9 with TRBJ2-5; D is possibly TRBD1 (6 bases). CDR1 SEHNR and CDR2 FQNEAQ come from the germline V gene (reference sequence). The V end was cut by 5 bases, the J end by 2 bases, with 12 bases between. This CDR3 contains 14 residues.

The V gene is TRBV4-1, the J gene TRBJ1-3; 9 nucleotides line up with TRBD1. Germline trimming cut 0 bases from V and 4 bases from J; bases unmatched to any gene: 13. There are 19 residues in the CDR3. Germline V gene sequence: CDR1 MGHRA, CDR2 YSYEKL. In DNA, the CDR3 is TGCGCCAGCAGCCAAGAACAGGTCCCCACGGACAGGGGAGGAAACACCATATATTTT. It is translated as CASSQEQVPTDRGGNTIYF.

The chain couples TRBV4-2 to TRBJ2-3; 13 nucleotides line up with TRBD2. The CDR3 is 16 residues long. Per germline, CDR1 LGHNA and CDR2 YNFKEQ. With V trimmed by 2 bases and J by 3 bases, 2 bases remained unmatched. The DNA for the CDR3 is TGTGCCAGCAGCCAAACTAGCGGGGGGGCGACAGATACGCAGTATTTT. Translation: CASSQTSGGATDTQYF.

The chain links TRBV7-9 to TRBJ1-2; perhaps TRBD1 as D (6 bases). The CDR3 loop spans 15 amino acids. V lost 1 base and J 4 bases, leaving 13 bases between the germline ends. Germline V gene data show CDR1 as SEHNR and CDR2 as FQNEAQ (reference sequence). The CDR3 sequence is CASSLGVSGVYGYTF. The DNA of the CDR3 is TGTGCCAGCAGCTTAGGCGTTTCAGGGGTCTATGGCTACACCTTC.

This sequence joins TRBV4-2 and TRBJ2-1; TRBD2 matches at 9 bases. V shed 4 bases and J 4 bases; nucleotides not matched to a gene: 8. From germline, CDR1 is LGHNA and CDR2 YNFKEQ. This CDR3 spans 16 amino acids. CDR3 DNA: TGTGCCAGCAGCCCTAGTACTAGCGGGTTTTACAATGAGCAGTTCTTC. It is translated as CASSPSTSGFYNEQFF.

The chain employs TRBV19 and TRBJ2-1; TRBD2 aligns across 10 bases. The trim removed 4 bases at V and 4 bases at J, leaving 7 bases unmatched. The CDR3 loop spans 16 amino acids. The V gene's germline CDR1 is LNHDA and CDR2 SQIVND (reference sequence). The CDR3 loop reads CASSRTSGTVYNEQFF. The CDR3 DNA is TGTGCCAGTAGTAGGACTAGCGGCACGGTTTACAATGAGCAGTTCTTC.

The J gene is TRBJ2-7, the V gene TRBV10-3, with 12 positions matching TRBD1. The junction had 1 base not matched to a gene; V was cut back by 2 bases and J by 5 bases. Germline V CDR1 and CDR2: ENHRY, SYGVKD. CDR3 length: 14 amino acids. CDR3 region: CAISEGTGGDEQYF. The CDR3, as DNA: TGTGCCATCAGTGAGGGGACAGGGGGCGACGAGCAGTACTTC.

The chain joins TRBV5-1 to TRBJ2-7; TRBD2 aligns across 9 bases. Germline-derived CDR1 and CDR2 are SGHRS and YFSETQ. The length of the CDR3 is 16 residues. V shed 4 bases and J 0 bases; nucleotides not matched to a gene: 8. The CDR3 DNA follows: TGCGCCAGCAGCGTTGGACCGGGACTAGCCTCCTACGAGCAGTACTTC. It is translated as CASSVGPGLASYEQYF. Variable domain in full (rest from reference TRBV5-1 and TRBJ2-7): KAGVTQTPRYLIKTRGQQVTLSCSPISGHRSVSWYQQTPGQGLQFLFEYFSETQRNKGNFPGRFSGRQFSNSRSEMNVSTLELGDSALYLCASSVGPGLASYEQYFGPGTRLTVT.

In its sample, this clone was seen a few times. This sequence joins TRBV7-3 and TRBJ2-3; TRBD1 agrees at 7 bases. The J segment lost 2 bases and the V segment lost 3 bases, leaving 14 bases of the junction unmatched. This CDR3 region has 18 residues. The germline V gene encodes CDR1 SGHTA and CDR2 FQGTGA. The CDR3 is CASSFHPWDRENTDTQYF. The CDR3 nucleotides read TGTGCCAGCAGCTTTCATCCCTGGGACAGAGAAAACACAGATACGCAGTATTTT.

The rearrangement links TRBV28 to TRBJ2-3; TRBD2 aligns across 13 bases. Germline CDR1 MDHEN, CDR2 SYDVKM. V lost 5 bases and J lost 8; bases outside the gene matches: 7. The CDR3 has 15 residues. CDR3 protein: CASSRGTSGTTTQYF. DNA for the CDR3: TGTGCCAGCAGTCGGGGGACTAGCGGGACGACTACGCAGTATTTT. Based on the CDR3 plus reference TRBV28 and TRBJ2-3, the full variable domain is DVKVTQSSRYLVKRTGEKVFLECVQDMDHENMFWYRQDPGLGLRLIYFSYDVKMKEKGDIPEGYSVSREKKERFSLILESASTNQTSMYLCASSRGTSGTTTQYFGPGTRLTVL.

The chain employs TRBV11-2 and TRBJ2-3, with 9 nucleotides matching TRBD2. J lost 6 bases, V lost 3 bases, and 10 bases had no gene match. The germline V gene encodes CDR1 SGHAT and CDR2 FQNNGV. The CDR3 has 16 amino acids. CDR3 residues: CASSFFGGLASDTQYF. The DNA for the CDR3 is TGTGCCAGCAGCTTCTTTGGGGGACTAGCTTCGGATACGCAGTATTTT.

V usage is TRBV9 and J usage is TRBJ2-5, with TRBD2 matching over 13 bases. V was clipped by 6 bases and J by 4 bases; unmatched bases: 12. The CDR3 runs 17 residues. Germline V gives CDR1 SGDLS, CDR2 YYNGEE. The chain's CDR3 is CASTSVPGLAGTETQYF. The CDR3 DNA follows: TGTGCCAGCACCTCCGTCCCGGGACTAGCGGGGACAGAGACCCAGTACTTC.

The chain links TRBV18 to TRBJ1-4; tentative D call: TRBD1 (5 bases). The CDR3 sequence is 15 residues long. CDR1 and CDR2 (germline): KGHSH, LQKENI. The ends were cut back, 3 bases at V and 7 bases at J, with 15 bases in the middle. The DNA for the CDR3 is TGTGCCAGCTCACCGCGGACAAATGTAGGTGAAAAACTGTTTTTT. Protein product: CASSPRTNVGEKLFF.

This chain connects TRBV30 to TRBJ2-7; a possible D gene is TRBD2 (5 bases). This CDR3 has 15 amino acids. Germline CDR1 GTSNPN, CDR2 SVGIG (reference sequence). V gave up 0 bases and J gave up 6 bases, with 18 bases separating them. The CDR3 DNA reads as TGTGCCTGGAGTGTAAAAGGACTTGAATATGGCGAGCAGTACTTC. Translation: CAWSVKGLEYGEQYF.

This CDR3 is CASRLPSGTTSTDTQYF. The CDR3 DNA is TGCGCCAGCAGGTTGCCTAGCGGAACTACTAGCACAGATACGCAGTATTTT. The chain carries TRBV5-1 and TRBJ2-3, with 7 bases identical to TRBD2. Germline V gene lookup returns CDR1 SGHRS and CDR2 YFSETQ. V was clipped by 5 bases and J by 0 bases; unmatched bases: 12. This CDR3 comprises 17 residues.

The rearrangement links TRBV7-9 to TRBJ1-2; maybe TRBD1 (6 bases). This CDR3 has 14 residues. Between the trimmed V and J ends, which lost 8 bases and 4 bases, there was a span of 17 bases. Germline values: CDR1 SEHNR, CDR2 FQNEAQ (reference sequence). The CDR3 sequence: CASEGTGSLYGYTF. The CDR3 region has the DNA TGTGCCAGCGAGGGAACAGGGAGTCTCTATGGCTACACCTTC. Filled out from reference TRBV7-9 and TRBJ1-2, the complete variable domain reads DTGVSQNPRHKITKRGQNVTFRCDPISEHNRLYWYRQTLGQGPEFLTYFQNEAQLEKSRLLSDRFSAERPKGSFSTLEIQRTEQGDSAMYLCASEGTGSLYGYTFGSGTRLTVV.

J is TRBJ2-5 and V is TRBV15, with TRBD2 matching 9 bases. The CDR3 is made up of 17 amino acids. The germline V gene has CDR1 LNHNV and CDR2 YYDKDF (reference sequence). With V trimmed by 3 bases and J by 5 bases, 13 bases remained unmatched. Here the CDR3 DNA reads TGTGCCACCAGCAGCCAAGGTACTAGCGGGCTTAGGGAGACCCAGTACTTC. It encodes CATSSQGTSGLRETQYF. The full variable domain, completed using reference TRBV15 and TRBJ2-5, is DAMVIQNPRYQVTQFGKPVTLSCSQTLNHNVMYWYQQKSSQAPKLLFHYYDKDFNNEADTPDNFQSRRPNTSFCFLDIRSPGLGDTAMYLCATSSQGTSGLRETQYFGPGTRLLVL.

The chain joins TRBV5-8 to TRBJ2-1; D uncertain. V gave up 4 bases and J gave up 0 bases, with 14 bases separating them. Per germline, CDR1 SGHTS and CDR2 YDEGEE. This CDR3 region has 16 residues. CDR3 loop: CASSRAVLSSYNEQFF. The DNA for the CDR3 is TGTGCCAGCAGCCGTGCGGTGCTCAGCTCCTACAATGAGCAGTTCTTC.

This clone came up a few times. The rearrangement links TRBV7-2 to TRBJ1-2; unclear D gene. The CDR3 runs to 14 residues. CDR1 and CDR2 from the germline V gene are SGHTA and FQGNSA. Between the trimmed V and J ends, which lost 5 bases and 2 bases, there was a span of 12 bases. The CDR3 nucleotides are TGTGCCAGCAGCCCAGAGAGGCAGAACTATGGCTACACCTTC. Protein: CASSPERQNYGYTF. Complete variable domain (other parts from reference TRBV7-2 and TRBJ1-2): GAGVSQSPSNKVTEKGKDVELRCDPISGHTALYWYRQSLGQGLEFLIYFQGNSAPDKSGLPSDRFSAERTGGSVSTLTIQRTQQEDSAVYLCASSPERQNYGYTFGSGTRLTVV.

The CDR3 reads CASRLTPTGGIYEQYF. CDR3 nucleotide sequence: TGTGCCAGCAGACTTACTCCAACAGGGGGTATTTACGAGCAGTACTTC. The V call is TRBV27, the J call TRBJ2-7; 8 positions agree with TRBD1. In germline, CDR1 is MNHEY, CDR2 SMNVEV (reference sequence). J lost 4 bases, V lost 6 bases, and 14 bases had no gene match. The CDR3 covers 16 residues.

The rearrangement links TRBV30 to TRBJ1-1; TRBD1 is a possible D gene (5 bases). Per the germline V gene, CDR1 is GTSNPN and CDR2 is SVGIG (reference sequence). The CDR3 is made up of 14 amino acids. Trimming cost V 0 bases and J 5 bases, with 13 bases left between them. As DNA, the CDR3 is TGTGCCTGGAGTGTCGGGCAGGGCCGGACTGAAGCTTTCTTT. It is translated as CAWSVGQGRTEAFF.

The rearrangement uses TRBV4-3 and TRBJ2-3; TRBD2 is a possible D gene (7 bases). This CDR3 spans 17 amino acids. Trimming left V 5 bases short and J 1 base short, with 19 bases between. Germline values: CDR1 LGHNA, CDR2 YSLEER. CDR3 region: CASSYVWGGLGTDTQYF. In DNA form, the CDR3 reads TGCGCCAGCAGCTACGTCTGGGGGGGCCTCGGCACAGATACGCAGTATTTT.